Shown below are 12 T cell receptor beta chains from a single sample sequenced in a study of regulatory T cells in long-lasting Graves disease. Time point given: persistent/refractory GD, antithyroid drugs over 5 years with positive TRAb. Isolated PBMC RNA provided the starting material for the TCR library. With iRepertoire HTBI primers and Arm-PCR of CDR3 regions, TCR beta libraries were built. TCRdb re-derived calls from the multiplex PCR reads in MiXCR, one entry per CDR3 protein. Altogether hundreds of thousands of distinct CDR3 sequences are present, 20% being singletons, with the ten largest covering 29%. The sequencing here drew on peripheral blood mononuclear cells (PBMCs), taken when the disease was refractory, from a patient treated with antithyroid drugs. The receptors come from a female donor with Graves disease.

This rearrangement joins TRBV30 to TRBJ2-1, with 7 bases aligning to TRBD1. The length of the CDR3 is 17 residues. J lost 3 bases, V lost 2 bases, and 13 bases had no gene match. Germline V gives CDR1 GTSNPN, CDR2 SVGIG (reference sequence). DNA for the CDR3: TGTGCCTGGAGTCAAATCCCACCGACAGGGATCTACAATGAGCAGTTCTTC. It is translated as CAWSQIPPTGIYNEQFF.

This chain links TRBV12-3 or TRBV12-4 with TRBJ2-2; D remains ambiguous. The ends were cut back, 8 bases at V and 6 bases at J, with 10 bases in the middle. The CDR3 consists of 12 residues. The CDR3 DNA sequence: TGTGCCAGCCTCCGCGGACCCGGGGAGCTGTTTTTT. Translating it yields CASLRGPGELFF.

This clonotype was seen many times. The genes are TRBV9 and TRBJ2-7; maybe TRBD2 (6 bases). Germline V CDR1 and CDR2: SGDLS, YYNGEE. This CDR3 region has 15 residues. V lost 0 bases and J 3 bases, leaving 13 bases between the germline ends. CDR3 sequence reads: CASSVGSSAYYEQYF. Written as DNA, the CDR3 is TGTGCCAGCAGCGTAGGATCTAGCGCTTACTACGAGCAGTACTTC.

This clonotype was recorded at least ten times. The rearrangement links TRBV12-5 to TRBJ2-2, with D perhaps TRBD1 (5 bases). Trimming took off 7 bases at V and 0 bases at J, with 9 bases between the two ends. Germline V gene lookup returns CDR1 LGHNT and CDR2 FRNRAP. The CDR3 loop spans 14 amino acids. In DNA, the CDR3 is TGTGCTAGTGTCCCGACAGCGAACACCGGGGAGCTGTTTTTT. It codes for CASVPTANTGELFF.

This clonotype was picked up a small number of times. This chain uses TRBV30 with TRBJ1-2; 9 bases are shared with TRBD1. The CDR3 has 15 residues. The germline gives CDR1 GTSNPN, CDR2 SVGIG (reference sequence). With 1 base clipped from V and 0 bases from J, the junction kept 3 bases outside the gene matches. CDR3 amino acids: CAWSAGTGTNYGYTF. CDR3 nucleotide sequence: TGTGCCTGGAGTGCAGGGACAGGGACTAACTATGGCTACACCTTC. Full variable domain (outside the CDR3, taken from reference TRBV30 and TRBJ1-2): SQTIHQWPATLVQPVGSPLSLECTVEGTSNPNLYWYRQAAGRGLQLLFYSVGIGQISSEVPQNLSASRPQDRQFILSSKKLLLSDSGFYLCAWSAGTGTNYGYTFGSGTRLTVV.

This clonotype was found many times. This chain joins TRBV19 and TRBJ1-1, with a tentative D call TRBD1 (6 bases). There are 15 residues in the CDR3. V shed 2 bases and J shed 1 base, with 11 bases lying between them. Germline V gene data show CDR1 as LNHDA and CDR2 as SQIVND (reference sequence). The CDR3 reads CASSISGTRNTEAFF. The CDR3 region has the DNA TGTGCCAGTAGTATATCAGGGACACGGAACACTGAAGCTTTCTTT.

The CDR3 is CASSFYGGSEQYF. The CDR3 nucleotides read TGTGCCAGCAGTTTTTACGGGGGGAGCGAGCAGTACTTC. The J gene is TRBJ2-7, the V gene TRBV28, with TRBD2 matching over 7 bases. V gave up 3 bases and J gave up 6 bases; unmatched junction bases: 5. Germline CDR1 and CDR2: MDHEN and SYDVKM. This CDR3 is built from 13 residues.

The CDR3 nucleotides read TGTGCCAGCAGTTACCACGGACGACAGGGGGCCGGGGAGCTGTTTTTT. Amino acid sequence: CASSYHGRQGAGELFF. This chain links TRBV6-2 or TRBV6-3 with TRBJ2-2; TRBD1 matches at 9 bases. J lost 6 bases, V lost 2 bases, and 7 bases had no gene match. The CDR3 extends over 16 amino acids. Looked up from germline, CDR1 is MNHEY and CDR2 is SVGEGT.

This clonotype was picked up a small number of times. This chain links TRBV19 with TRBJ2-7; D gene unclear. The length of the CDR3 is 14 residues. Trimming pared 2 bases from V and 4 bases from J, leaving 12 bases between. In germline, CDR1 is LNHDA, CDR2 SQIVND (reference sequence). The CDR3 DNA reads TGTGCCAGTAGTATAAGTATGTTCGGATACGAGCAGTACTTC. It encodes CASSISMFGYEQYF.

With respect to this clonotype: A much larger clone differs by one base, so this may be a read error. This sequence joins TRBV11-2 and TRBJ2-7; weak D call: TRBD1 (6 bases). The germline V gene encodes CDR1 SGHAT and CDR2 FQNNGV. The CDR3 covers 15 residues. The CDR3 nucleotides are TGTGCCCGCAGCTTAGTTGGCAGGGGCCCCTACGAGCAGTACTTC. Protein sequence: CARSLVGRGPYEQYF.

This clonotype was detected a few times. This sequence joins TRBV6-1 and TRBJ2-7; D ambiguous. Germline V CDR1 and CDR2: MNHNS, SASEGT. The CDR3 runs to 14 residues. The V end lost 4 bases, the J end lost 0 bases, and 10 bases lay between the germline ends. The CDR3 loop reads CASSGTVTSYEQYF. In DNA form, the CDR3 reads TGTGCCAGCAGTGGGACGGTGACCTCCTACGAGCAGTACTTC.

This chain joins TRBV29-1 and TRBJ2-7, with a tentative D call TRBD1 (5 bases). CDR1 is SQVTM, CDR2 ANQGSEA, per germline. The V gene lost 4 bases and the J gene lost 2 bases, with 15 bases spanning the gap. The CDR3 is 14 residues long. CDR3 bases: TGCAGCGTTGCCACCGTGGGGCTACCCTACGAGCAGTACTTC. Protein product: CSVATVGLPYEQYF.